This TCR beta chain came from a study of CD8+CD57+ T cells in acquired aplastic anemia. CDR3 size: 12 residues. V was shortened by 7 bases and J by 0 bases, with 7 bases between the two germline ends. Germline values: CDR1 DFQATT, CDR2 SNEGSKA (reference sequence). Study results and caveats: It was found that approximately 29 CD8+ CDR3 sequences were shared between patients and controls.

An expansion of CD8+CD57+ cells by flow cytometry had been shown in patients chosen for sequencing. This clonotype was seen ten or more times. Its matching antigen is unknown. TCR beta VDJ and CDR3 profiles were obtained from a genomic DNA template. From the reads, TCRdb called clonotypes with MiXCR, one entry per CDR3 protein. Of about 160,000 distinct CDR3 sequences listed, around half are singletons. This rearrangement joins TRBV20-1 to TRBJ2-1, with D unclear. The receptor's source is a human donor with aplastic anemia. Sample: sorted CD4+, CD8+, or CD8+CD57+ T cells (not recorded which) from PBMCs. CDR3 sequence: CSVRSSYNEQFF. In nucleotides, the CDR3 is TGCAGTGTCAGGAGCTCCTACAATGAGCAGTTCTTC.